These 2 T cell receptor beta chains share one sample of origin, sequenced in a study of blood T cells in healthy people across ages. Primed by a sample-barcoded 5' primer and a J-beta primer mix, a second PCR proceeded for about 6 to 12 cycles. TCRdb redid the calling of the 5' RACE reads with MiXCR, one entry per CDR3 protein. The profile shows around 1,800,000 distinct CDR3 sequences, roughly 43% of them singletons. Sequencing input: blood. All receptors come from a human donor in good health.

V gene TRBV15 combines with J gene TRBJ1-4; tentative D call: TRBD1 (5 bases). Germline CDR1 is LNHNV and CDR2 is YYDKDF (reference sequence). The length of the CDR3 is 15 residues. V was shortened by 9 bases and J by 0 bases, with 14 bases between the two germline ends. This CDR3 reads CATRTLRTTNEKLFF. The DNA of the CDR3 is TGTGCCACACGGACACTGCGAACAACTAATGAAAAACTGTTTTTT. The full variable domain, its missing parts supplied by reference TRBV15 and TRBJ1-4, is DAMVIQNPRYQVTQFGKPVTLSCSQTLNHNVMYWYQQKSSQAPKLLFHYYDKDFNNEADTPDNFQSRRPNTSFCFLDIRSPGLGDTAMYLCATRTLRTTNEKLFFGSGTQLSVL.

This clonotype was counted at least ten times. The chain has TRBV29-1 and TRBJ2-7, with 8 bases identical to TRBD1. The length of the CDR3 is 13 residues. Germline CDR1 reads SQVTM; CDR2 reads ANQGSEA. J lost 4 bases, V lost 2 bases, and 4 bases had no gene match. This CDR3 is CSVERQGAYEQYF. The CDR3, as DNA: TGCAGCGTTGAACGCCAGGGGGCTTACGAGCAGTACTTC.